The source of this T cell receptor beta chain is a study of blood T cell repertoires in COVID-19. Study background: Acute and convalescent COVID-19 samples came from the United States, Italy and Spain. The analysed material was cDNA or gDNA that came from T cells, B-cell-depleted T cells, or PBMCs.

Original processing methods: Counts of nucleated cells, estimated from reference gene primer amplification, were obtained. The method was immunoSEQ multiplex PCR; TCRdb's version includes in-frame clones alone and lacks a portion of them. V, J and clone size were drawn from that table, and D and trimming were deduced from the DNA. The sample has over 300,000 clones; roughly 90% are singletons. Sequencing was performed on peripheral blood. This sequence originates from a man aged 18 to 30 with active or convalescent COVID-19.

The CDR3 sequence is CATSDTVGGYTF. CDR3 in DNA: TGTGCCACCAGCGACACAGTGGGTGGCTACACCTTC. This chain uses TRBV15 with TRBJ1-2; D remains ambiguous. CDR1 and CDR2 from the germline V gene are LNHNV and YYDKDF (reference sequence). V was cut by 5 bases and J by 7 bases, with 11 bases left in between. The CDR3 is made up of 12 amino acids.